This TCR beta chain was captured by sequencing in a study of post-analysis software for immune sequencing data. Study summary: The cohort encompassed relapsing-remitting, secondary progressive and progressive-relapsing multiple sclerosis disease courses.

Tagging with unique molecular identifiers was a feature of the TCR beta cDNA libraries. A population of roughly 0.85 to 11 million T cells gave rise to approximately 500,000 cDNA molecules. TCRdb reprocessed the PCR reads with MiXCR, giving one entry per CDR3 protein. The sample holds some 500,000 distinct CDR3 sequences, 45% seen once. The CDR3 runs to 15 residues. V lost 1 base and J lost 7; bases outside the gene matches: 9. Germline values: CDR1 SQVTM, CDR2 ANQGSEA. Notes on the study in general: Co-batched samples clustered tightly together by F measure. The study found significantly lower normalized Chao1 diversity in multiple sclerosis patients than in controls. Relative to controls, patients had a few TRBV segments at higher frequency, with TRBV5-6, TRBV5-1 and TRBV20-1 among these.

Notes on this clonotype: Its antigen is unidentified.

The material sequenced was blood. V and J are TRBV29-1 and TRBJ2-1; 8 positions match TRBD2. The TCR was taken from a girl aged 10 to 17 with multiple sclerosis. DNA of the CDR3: TGCAGCGTTGAAGCCCAGGGACTAGTGGAGAATGAGCAGTTCTTC. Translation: CSVEAQGLVENEQFF.